This TCR beta chain is drawn from a study of T cell responses to AZD1222 COVID-19 vaccine (TCRdb year 2021). Describing the broader study: A total of about 230 trial participants underwent TCR sequencing, of whom around 200 received two doses of AZD1222 and about 25 received two doses of the MenACWY control vaccine. Trial participants were enrolled into age subgroups of 18-55, 56-69 and 70-plus years, which contained around 140, 26 and 57 TCR-sequenced participants, respectively.

Sequences MGHRA (CDR1) and YSYEKL (CDR2) are obtained from the germline V gene. V is trimmed back by 0 bases and J by 10 bases, and the junction contains 12 bases that no gene match accounts for. Taken from cysteine to phenylalanine, the CDR3 has 17 residues. Left in the record is the CDR3 DNA by itself, 51 bases read in frame from the first base. Study-wide findings and limitations: The 56-69-year group was small, and its depth increase did not reach significance, likely because of low power. After two AZD1222 doses, both the breadth and the depth of spike-specific TCRs were significantly higher than at day 0 and than in MenACWY recipients. Most participants were white British and females outnumbered males, and the authors suggested that clonal diversity may have been underestimated. Only a handful of AZD1222 recipients were SARS-CoV-2 seropositive at baseline, limiting conclusions about previously exposed vaccinees. Epitopes outside the regions mutated in the B.1.351 and B.1.1.7 variants were reportedly recognized by nearly half of the unique spike-specific TCRs. No day 14 peak-response samples were available, so repertoires were characterized only after the peak T cell response. The vaccine-associated CD4 TCRs covered the entire spike protein, and the dominant responses fell in regions 160-218 and 743-854.

The CDR3 regions of human TCRbeta chains were analyzed by immunosequencing. On the authors' methods: TCRs in the repertoires were compared against a reference library of SARS-CoV-2-specific TCRs that had been generated with the MIRA antigen-specificity platform. Breadth meant the fraction of unique TCRs that were SARS-CoV-2-associated, whereas depth meant the fraction of total T cells that were SARS-CoV-2-associated. Using the MIRA data, every spike-specific TCR was mapped to the spike region that the TCR reacted to and assigned to either a CD4 or a CD8 class. Log10-transformed breadth and depth values were compared by one-way ANOVA with Sidak's multiple comparisons tests. Not all clones reach the TCRdb copy of this immuneACCESS table, which keeps in-frame sequences only. Checked studies attribute under half of the gap to unresolved V genes and leave the rest unexplained. The V and J calls and the clone size are those of that table, but D and trimming were determined from the DNA. In this sample the table shows 40,000 to 45,000 clones, roughly 77% of which occur a single time. Approximately 21% of the sample rests with the top ten.

The time point label for this specimen denotes: about 28 days (+/-7) after the second vaccine dose. The intended sense of this specimen's treatment or condition label: meningococcal conjugate vaccine given as trial control. Vaccinee samples came from UK trials COV001 and COV002, including a single-blind randomized controlled phase 2/3 trial of AZD1222 (ChAdOx1 nCoV-19) in healthy adults. For TCRbeta chain sequencing, PBMC samples were collected from trial participants at day 0 and at day 28 after the second dose. With respect to this clone: Its antigen specificity is not known. Qualities for individual bases were not recorded, and no much larger clone is one base off.

This receptor was identified in an adult who received the MenACWY meningococcal vaccine as a control. The sample consisted of peripheral blood, taken 28 days after the second dose of the MenACWY control vaccine. This chain joins TRBV4-1 to TRBJ1-6; 7 of the junction bases match TRBD1. The CDR3 in this case is CASSQESRRQGGSPLHF. The bases read TGCGCCAGCAGCCAAGAATCACGGAGGCAGGGGGGATCACCCCTCCACTTT.